This passage covers 9 T cell receptor beta chains from one sample sequenced in a study of monozygotic twins with inflammatory bowel disease. TCRdb reprocessed the 5' RACE reads and stores each CDR3 protein as one record, lacking DNA. Its table lists approximately 160,000 distinct CDR3 sequences. The sample consisted of blood. The source of these receptors is a human donor with ulcerative colitis or Crohn's disease, or a healthy co-twin of an affected twin (not recorded which).

The chain combines TRBV7-9 with TRBJ2-7. CDR1 is SEHNR and CDR2 is FQNEAQ in the germline V gene (reference sequence). The CDR3 totals 14 residues. CDR3 protein: CASSRSGTPYEQYF. The whole variable domain, filled in from reference TRBV7-9 and TRBJ2-7, reads DTGVSQNPRHKITKRGQNVTFRCDPISEHNRLYWYRQTLGQGPEFLTYFQNEAQLEKSRLLSDRFSAERPKGSFSTLEIQRTEQGDSAMYLCASSRSGTPYEQYFGPGTRLTVT.

This sequence joins TRBV20-1 and TRBJ2-5; as DNA is missing, the TRBD2 call by TCRdb cannot be tested. Germline V gives CDR1 DFQATT, CDR2 SNEGSKA (reference sequence). The CDR3 runs 13 residues. CDR3 amino acids: CSAIAGGRETQYF.

The chain combines TRBV18 with TRBJ2-3. The germline CDR1 and CDR2 sequences are KGHSH and LQKENI. CDR3 length equals 13 residues. The CDR3: CASSPSGGDTQYF.

This chain connects TRBV19 to TRBJ2-1; TCRdb's assignment of TRBD2 cannot be checked, as there is no DNA. The length of the CDR3 is 15 residues. CDR1 and CDR2 (germline): LNHDA, SQIVND (reference sequence). This CDR3 is CASSIGLAGGNEQFF.

This chain connects TRBV20-1 to TRBJ2-1; there is no DNA to check the TCRdb D call of TRBD2. The germline V gene encodes CDR1 DFQATT and CDR2 SNEGSKA (reference sequence). CDR3 length: 14 residues. This CDR3 reads CSVFTSGGFNEQFF.

The chain uses TRBV5-1 and TRBJ1-1; TCRdb reports TRBD1, a call that lacks DNA to check it against. From germline, CDR1 is SGHRS and CDR2 YFSETQ. This CDR3 has 14 amino acids. CDR3 region: CASSLERGNTEAFF.

V and J are TRBV28 and TRBJ2-7. The CDR3 is 15 residues long. Germline CDR1 is MDHEN and CDR2 is SYDVKM. The CDR3 protein is CASSSVRRISYEQYF.

The chain carries TRBV10-3 and TRBJ2-5. CDR1 is ENHRY and CDR2 is SYGVKD in the germline V gene. CDR3 length: 14 residues. The chain's CDR3 is CAISDSHREETQYF.

The J gene is TRBJ2-5, the V gene TRBV12-3 or TRBV12-4; there is no DNA to check the TCRdb D call of TRBD2. There are 15 residues in the CDR3. CDR3 loop: CASSAQRGSQETQYF.